Listed here are 25 T cell receptor beta chains from one sample, sequenced in a study of graft-versus-host responses after intestinal transplantation. To release intraepithelial and lamina propria lymphocytes, the graft tissue was processed. Libraries were prepared by immunoSEQ multiplex PCR; TCRdb keeps only in-frame clonotypes and omits some of them. The sample records around 20,000 clones, roughly 79% being singletons. The specimen was ileum tissue, collected 12 days after intestinal transplant. The source of these receptors is a human patient who received an intestinal transplant, so some T cells may come from the graft donor.

The chain carries TRBV28 and TRBJ1-1, with D tentatively TRBD1 (6 bases). V gave up 6 bases and J gave up 11 bases, with 16 bases separating them. The germline CDR1 and CDR2 sequences are MDHEN and SYDVKM. CDR3 length equals 12 residues. CDR3 nucleotide sequence: TGTGCCAGCAGGGGGGCCTCCCTGAGGGCTTTCTTT. This gives the protein CASRGASLRAFF.

The chain is built from TRBV7-3 and TRBJ2-1; 8 positions agree with TRBD1. The ends lost 2 bases at V and 2 bases at J; junction bases unmatched: 5. Germline V lookup: CDR1 SGHTA, CDR2 FQGTGA. The length of the CDR3 is 16 residues. CDR3 protein: CASSLAGTGAYNEQFF. In nucleotides, the CDR3 is TGTGCCAGCAGCTTAGCCGGGACAGGAGCCTACAATGAGCAGTTCTTC.

This clone has just one count. CDR3: CASSLEGGHYGYTF. The CDR3 nucleotides are TGCGCCAGCAGCTTGGAAGGGGGCCACTATGGCTACACCTTC. V gene TRBV5-1 combines with J gene TRBJ1-2; 7 bases are shared with TRBD1. The CDR3 contains 14 residues. V shed 0 bases, J shed 3 bases, and the junction held 2 bases outside the gene matches. Germline V gives CDR1 SGHRS, CDR2 YFSETQ.

This rearrangement joins TRBV12-2 to TRBJ1-2. TRBV12-2 is classified as a pseudogene. This CDR3 has 15 residues. The CDR3 sequence is CASRLGPRDPYGYTF. CDR3 in DNA: TGTGCAAGTCGCTTAGGACCTCGGGATCCCTATGGCTACACCTTC.

CDR3 sequence reads: CASSPIIAGTSYNEQFF. CDR3 in DNA: TGTGCCAGCAGTCCCATTATAGCGGGAACCTCCTACAATGAGCAGTTCTTC. V usage is TRBV28 and J usage is TRBJ2-1; 8 bases are a match to TRBD2. V was pared by 5 bases and J by 0 bases, with 9 bases of the junction left unmatched. The germline V gene has CDR1 MDHEN and CDR2 SYDVKM. There are 17 residues in the CDR3.

The table lists this clone with a few counts. The chain links TRBV5-8 to TRBJ2-3, with 8 nucleotides matching TRBD1. CDR3 length equals 14 residues. J gave up 4 bases and V 3 bases, and 4 bases lay outside the gene matches. CDR1 SGHTS and CDR2 YDEGEE come from the germline V gene. DNA for the CDR3: TGTGCCAGCAGCTATGGACAGGGCGCAGATACGCAGTATTTT. As protein: CASSYGQGADTQYF.

This clone was recorded a few times. V gene TRBV9 combines with J gene TRBJ1-6, with D possibly matching TRBD1 (6 bases). CDR1 SGDLS and CDR2 YYNGEE come from the germline V gene. The CDR3 runs 14 residues. Trimming cost V 3 bases and J 6 bases, with 10 bases left between them. CDR3 loop: CASSGEQGNSPLHF. CDR3 nucleotide sequence: TGTGCCAGCAGCGGTGAACAGGGTAATTCACCCCTCCACTTT.

This chain's CDR3 is CASSMKGGETQYF. The CDR3 coding sequence is TGTGCCAGCAGCATGAAGGGGGGGGAGACCCAGTACTTC. The V gene is TRBV5-6, the J gene TRBJ2-5, with D possibly TRBD2 on 7 matching bases. The CDR3 contains 13 residues. Germline-derived CDR1 and CDR2 are SGHDT and YYEEEE. The ends were cut back, 4 bases at V and 5 bases at J, with 12 bases in the middle.

By sample share, this clone is medium-sized (0.01 to 0.1%). The chain joins TRBV27 to TRBJ2-7; TRBD1 matches at 10 bases. Germline V gene data show CDR1 as MNHEY and CDR2 as SMNVEV (reference sequence). Losses at the gene ends were 2 bases for V and 5 bases for J; bases not matched to a gene: 3. This CDR3 is 14 amino acids long. For the CDR3, the DNA is TGTGCCAGCAGTTTAGGACAGGGGGTCCACGAGCAGTACTTC. Translated: CASSLGQGVHEQYF.

In DNA, the CDR3 is TGCGCCAGCAGCCAAGGACAGGGGAGCAATCAGCCCCAGCATTTT. Encoded protein: CASSQGQGSNQPQHF. The chain uses TRBV4-3 and TRBJ1-5; 8 bases line up with TRBD1. V gave up 1 base and J gave up 1 base; unmatched junction bases: 0. CDR3 size: 15 residues. Germline CDR1 and CDR2: LGHNA and YSLEER.

The chain couples TRBV27 to TRBJ1-2; D is perhaps TRBD1 (5 bases). V lost 11 bases, J lost 2 bases, and 15 bases lay in between. Germline CDR1 MNHEY, CDR2 SMNVEV (reference sequence). The CDR3 is made up of 13 amino acids. CDR3 coding DNA: TGTGCCTGGGGAGCGGGGGGGAACTATGGCTACACCTTC. Translating it yields CAWGAGGNYGYTF.

The rearrangement uses TRBV9 and TRBJ2-7; 11 positions agree with TRBD1. Germline CDR1 is SGDLS and CDR2 is YYNGEE. The trim removed 3 bases at V and 5 bases at J, leaving 4 bases unmatched. CDR3 length: 14 amino acids. This chain's CDR3 is CASSGDRGFHEQYF. The DNA of the CDR3 is TGTGCCAGCAGCGGGGACAGGGGGTTCCACGAGCAGTACTTC.

The J gene is TRBJ2-1, the V gene TRBV7-4, with 7 bases fitting TRBD1. This CDR3 has 12 amino acids. From germline, CDR1 is SGHVT and CDR2 SQSDAQ. The ends lost 2 bases at V and 9 bases at J; junction bases unmatched: 1. CDR3 residues: CASSLRTGEQFF. CDR3 DNA sequence: TGTGCCAGCAGCTTACGGACAGGTGAGCAGTTCTTC.

The chain uses TRBV5-1 and TRBJ2-5, with D tentatively TRBD1 (6 bases). This CDR3 is built from 14 residues. V was pared by 4 bases and J by 7 bases, with 17 bases between. Germline V gene sequence: CDR1 SGHRS, CDR2 YFSETQ. The CDR3 sequence is CASSQAGELGTQYF. As DNA, the CDR3 is TGCGCCAGCAGCCAGGCAGGGGAGTTGGGGACCCAGTACTTC.

This clone was seen a few times. The chain couples TRBV27 to TRBJ2-7; D is perhaps TRBD1 (6 bases). Germline V gene sequence: CDR1 MNHEY, CDR2 SMNVEV (reference sequence). CDR3 length: 15 amino acids. The V end was cut by 7 bases, the J end by 2 bases, with 18 bases between. CDR3 DNA sequence: TGTGCCAGCAAAATCTCCGGACAGACTACCTACGAGCAGTACTTC. It yields the protein CASKISGQTTYEQYF.

The chain employs TRBV11-2 and TRBJ2-2; a weak D match, TRBD2 (6 bases). Trimming left V 2 bases short and J 0 bases short, with 10 bases between. CDR1 and CDR2 (germline): SGHAT, FQNNGV. The CDR3 is 16 amino acids. The CDR3 nucleotides are TGTGCCAGCAGCTTAATCGGCGGGACGAACACCGGGGAGCTGTTTTTT. It codes for CASSLIGGTNTGELFF.

This clone was picked up one time. V is TRBV9 and J is TRBJ1-1; 8 nucleotides align to TRBD1. V lost 9 bases to trimming and J lost 6 bases; unmatched junction nucleotides: 10. Germline CDR1 is SGDLS and CDR2 is YYNGEE. The CDR3 runs to 13 residues. The CDR3 DNA reads as TGTGCCACCGGGAAGACAGGGGTTTCTGAAGCTTTCTTT. Translation: CATGKTGVSEAFF.

The chain joins TRBV6-5 to TRBJ2-7, with 7 bases lining up with TRBD1. Germline V gene data show CDR1 as MNHEY and CDR2 as SVGAGI. The CDR3 sequence is 13 residues long. V was clipped by 6 bases and J by 6 bases; unmatched bases: 8. The CDR3 loop reads CASSHDRVGEQYF. CDR3 in DNA: TGTGCCAGCAGCCACGACAGGGTCGGCGAGCAGTACTTC.

The gene calls are TRBV14 and TRBJ1-1; D unclear. V was shortened by 4 bases and J by 0 bases, with 9 bases between the two germline ends. Germline CDR1 SGHDN, CDR2 FVKESK. CDR3 length: 14 amino acids. The CDR3 is CASSLPGMNTEAFF. In DNA, the CDR3 is TGTGCCAGCAGCCTTCCGGGGATGAACACTGAAGCTTTCTTT.

The table lists this clone with a few counts. The gene calls are TRBV7-6 and TRBJ2-1, with D possibly being TRBD2 (5 bases). Trimming cost V 5 bases and J 7 bases, with 9 bases left between them. This CDR3 region has 12 residues. Germline-derived CDR1 and CDR2 are SGHVS and FNYEAQ. Here the CDR3 DNA reads TGTGCCAGCAGCGGGAGCGGTAATGAGCAGTTCTTC. Protein sequence: CASSGSGNEQFF. The full variable domain, rest sourced from reference TRBV7-6 and TRBJ2-1, is GAGVSQSPRYKVTKRGQDVALRCDPISGHVSLYWYRQALGQGPEFLTYFNYEAQQDKSGLPNDRFSAERPEGSISTLTIQRTEQRDSAMYRCASSGSGNEQFFGPGTRLTVL.

The V gene is TRBV9, the J gene TRBJ1-3; no firm D call. There are 13 residues in the CDR3. CDR1 SGDLS and CDR2 YYNGEE come from the germline V gene. V shed 6 bases and J shed 4 bases, with 11 bases lying between them. The CDR3 sequence: CASTDEGGNTIYF. The CDR3 DNA is TGTGCCAGCACCGATGAGGGAGGAAACACCATATATTTT.

The chain links TRBV28 to TRBJ2-4; D is uncertain. This CDR3 region has 13 residues. Germline values: CDR1 MDHEN, CDR2 SYDVKM. Between the trimmed V and J ends, which lost 5 bases and 13 bases, there was a span of 18 bases. The CDR3: CASSHPPRIAQYF. CDR3 nucleotides: TGTGCCAGCAGTCATCCACCGCGGATAGCCCAGTACTTC.

The chain combines TRBV5-4 with TRBJ2-3; TRBD2 aligns across 8 bases. V was clipped by 3 bases and J by 4 bases; unmatched bases: 4. Germline assignment: CDR1 SGHNT and CDR2 YYREEE (reference sequence). This CDR3 region has 14 residues. The CDR3 here is CASSSGLDPDTQYF. CDR3 bases: TGTGCCAGCAGCTCGGGACTAGATCCAGATACGCAGTATTTT.

In its sample, this clone was seen once. The chain carries TRBV2 and TRBJ1-1; possibly TRBD1 for D (5 bases). The CDR3 sequence is 13 residues long. CDR1 is SNHLY, CDR2 FYNNEI, per germline. With 7 bases removed from V and 0 bases from J, the gap between germline ends came to 9 bases. The CDR3 nucleotides are TGTGCCAGCAAGACAGACATGAACACTGAAGCTTTCTTT. Its translation is CASKTDMNTEAFF. Using reference TRBV2 and TRBJ1-1 for the parts outside the CDR3, the full variable domain is EPEVTQTPSHQVTQMGQEVILRCVPISNHLYFYWYRQILGQKVEFLVSFYNNEISEKSEIFDDQFSVERPDGSNFTLKIRSTKLEDSAMYFCASKTDMNTEAFFGQGTRLTVV.

With respect to this clone: The junction departs from the called germline gene at one end, perhaps through a read error. The chain joins TRBV2 to TRBJ1-4, with D maybe TRBD1 (5 bases). CDR3 length equals 11 residues. Germline V CDR1 and CDR2: SNHLY, FYNNEI. CDR3 loop: CASSGGGKTVF. The CDR3 region has the DNA TGTGCCAGCAGCGGGGGGGGAAAAACTGTTTTT.